This T cell receptor (beta chain) is drawn from a study of CXCR3-negative and CXCR3-positive naive CD8 T cells. General study results and limits: Whereas memory cells differed, naive CXCR3-negative and CXCR3-positive cells shared similar TRBV-TRBJ usage. Sequencing showed both naive subsets with comparably high diversity, and memory CD8+ cells much lower.

As regards this clonotype: Its antigen is undetermined.

Naive cells were sorted as CD45RO-, CCR7+, CD27+ and CD95-. Germline V gives CDR1 DFQATT, CDR2 SNEGSKA (reference sequence). There are 13 residues in the CDR3. Researchers prepared the TRB cDNA libraries using 5' RACE with UMI labels. TCRdb reprocessed the 5' RACE reads and keeps a single row for each CDR3 protein, giving no DNA. This repertoire comprises roughly 89,000 distinct CDR3 sequences; its ten largest clones make up approximately 0.99%. This sequence originates from a human donor in good health. Some clones in this sample may be carry-over from other donors' samples. V and J are TRBV20-1 and TRBJ1-5. Sequencing was carried out using naive CXCR3- CD8+ T cells from blood. Subset defined: CD45RO-CCR7+CD27+CD95- naive CD8+ T cells lacking CXCR3 (TNR3-). The chain's CDR3 is CSARIRIDQPQHF.